This T cell receptor beta chain was recorded in a study of shared clonotypes between healthy human individuals. Whole-study context: Every donor yielded three CD4 naive, three CD4 memory, two CD8 naive and one CD8 memory plate. Findings and limits, study-wide: Non-shared clonotypes were found to have lower generation probabilities than the clonotypes that were shared by all four of the sorted-subset donors.

A remark on this clone: Its antigen is undetermined.

V trimming: 3 bases; J trimming: 4 bases; junction bases outside the gene matches: 16. This CDR3 has 19 amino acids. Germline CDR1 reads SEHNR; CDR2 reads FQNEAQ (reference sequence). Genomic DNA of each subset was evenly split across several immunoSEQ plates. Repertoires were generated with immunoSEQ multiplex PCR, while TCRdb's copy carries only in-frame clones and drops some. The repertoire includes 1.4 million to 1.5 million clones, roughly 96% of them detected once, and over 1% sits in the top ten. This rearrangement joins TRBV7-9 to TRBJ2-5, with TRBD2 matching 11 bases. The receptor's source is a man under 40 in good health. Sequenced: naive CD4+ T cells sorted from blood. Sample subset: CD45RA+ positively selected. CDR3 in amino acids: CASSFDRSLWTSGLETQYF. The CDR3, as DNA: TGTGCCAGCAGCTTTGATAGATCTCTATGGACTAGCGGGTTAGAGACCCAGTACTTC.